This T cell receptor (beta chain) comes out of a study of T-cell reconstitution after alpha-beta-depleted transplantation in children. In its sample, this clonotype was seen many times. The antigen is unknown. The library targeted TCRbeta and was prepared with unique molecular identifiers. TCRdb analysed the PCR reads with MiXCR anew, one entry per CDR3 protein. This table has hundreds of thousands of distinct CDR3 sequences, around 13% appearing once. Study-wide results and caveats: Newly generated T cells supplied most T-cell counts and diversity one year post-transplant.

CDR1 and CDR2 from the germline V gene are DFQATT and SNEGSKA (reference sequence). V lost 1 base, J lost 4 bases, and 11 bases lay in between. CDR3 length equals 14 residues. This receptor was taken from a girl aged 2 to 10 with congenital amegakaryocytic thrombocytopenia, due to receive a stem cell transplant. Here the sequenced sample was PBMCs, taken before TCRalphabeta/CD19-depleted stem cell transplant. The chain combines TRBV20-1 with TRBJ2-1; D possibly corresponds to TRBD2 (6 bases). CDR3 in DNA: TGCAGTGCTAGAGGGGGGACTTCTTACAATGAGCAGTTCTTC. This sequence encodes CSARGGTSYNEQFF.